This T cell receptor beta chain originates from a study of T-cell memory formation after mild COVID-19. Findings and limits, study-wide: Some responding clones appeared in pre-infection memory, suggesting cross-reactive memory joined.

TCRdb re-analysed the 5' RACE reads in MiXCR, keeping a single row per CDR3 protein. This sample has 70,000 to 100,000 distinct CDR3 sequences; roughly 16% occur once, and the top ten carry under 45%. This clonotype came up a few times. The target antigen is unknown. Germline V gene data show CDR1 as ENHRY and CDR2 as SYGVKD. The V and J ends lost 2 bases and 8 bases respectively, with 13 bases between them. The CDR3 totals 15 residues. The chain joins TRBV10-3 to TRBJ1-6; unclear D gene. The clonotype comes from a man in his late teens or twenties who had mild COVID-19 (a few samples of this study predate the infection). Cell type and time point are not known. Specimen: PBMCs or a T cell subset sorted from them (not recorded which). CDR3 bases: TGTGCCATCAGTGAGAACGGGGAAAGGTATTCACCCCTCCACTTT. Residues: CAISENGERYSPLHF.